What follows describes a single T cell receptor (beta chain). Trimming pared 1 base from V and 0 bases from J, leaving 21 bases between. The length of the CDR3 is 19 residues. Germline V lookup: CDR1 LNHDA, CDR2 SQIVND (reference sequence). The sample belongs to a study of blood T cell repertoires in COVID-19. Overall study context: The cDNA or gDNA used as material had been derived from T cells, B-cell-depleted T cells, or PBMCs.

In the original analysis: Estimation of nucleated cell counts relied on the amplification of reference gene primers. Profiling relied on immunoSEQ multiplex PCR, and the TCRdb table lists in-frame clones only, not all of them. The V and J calls and clone size were taken over from that table, and D and trimming were inferred from the DNA. The sample has about 190,000 clones, about 91% seen once. The gene calls are TRBV19 and TRBJ1-1, with D possibly TRBD1 on 5 matching bases. This TCR was recovered from a woman in her thirties with acute or convalescent COVID-19. Specimen: peripheral blood. CDR3 residues: CASSIVRAGMVGMNTEAFF. The CDR3 DNA follows: TGTGCCAGTAGTATAGTCAGGGCAGGGATGGTGGGCATGAACACTGAAGCTTTCTTT.